This entry lists 10 T cell receptor beta chains sequenced from one sample in a study of tissue T cells after allogeneic stem cell transplantation. Assay: immunoSEQ multiplex PCR; the TCRdb copy retains only in-frame clones and omits some. The sample includes roughly 7,200 clones, about 45% of them seen just once. Time point denoted: mouse harvest day 7 after allogeneic transplant. Tail vein injection delivered 10^7 T-cell-depleted bone marrow cells and 10^6 splenic CD5+ T cells. Sequencing was done on a sample of gut tissue. Receptors were obtained from a female BALB/c mouse given C57BL/6 T cells with graft-versus-host disease after an allogeneic hematopoietic cell transplant.

This clone was detected a few times. The germline and genes are mouse ones. Coverage ceases 1 residue before the CDR3 finishes, and the germline J gene fills in the end. The chain combines TRBV12-2 with TRBJ2-7; TRBD2 agrees at 7 bases. Germline V gene lookup returns CDR1 SGHLS and CDR2 HYDKME. V lost 0 bases and J lost 4; bases outside the gene matches: 2. This CDR3 region has 13 residues. The CDR3 loop is CASSLDWEYEQYF. The part of the CDR3 DNA that was read is TGTGCCAGCTCTCTCGACTGGGAATATGAACAGTAC.

As regards this clone: Gene labels here are mouse ones. The read finishes 1 residue shy of the CDR3 end, and the germline J gene is used to complete it. This chain uses TRBV12-1 with TRBJ1-2, with D tentatively TRBD1 (5 bases). Looked up from germline, CDR1 is SGHSN and CDR2 is HYEKVE. This CDR3 comprises 13 residues. Deletions cut 1 base from V and 5 bases from J, with 10 bases between. CDR3 protein: CASSLTGRSDYTF. The DNA read from the CDR3 is TGTGCCAGCTCTCTAACAGGAAGATCCGACTACACC.

Comments on this clone: The listed genes are named as in mouse. The read ends 1 residue before the CDR3 terminus; that terminus is restored from the germline J gene. V is TRBV26 and J is TRBJ1-1; the match to TRBD1 covers 8 bases. CDR3 length: 15 amino acids. V lost 2 bases, J lost 4 bases, and 6 bases stayed unmatched. Germline CDR1 KGHPV, CDR2 FQNQEV (reference sequence). This CDR3 reads CASSLDRGGGTEVFF. CDR3 DNA (partial): TGTGCCAGCAGTCTGGACAGGGGCGGTGGCACAGAAGTCTTC.

This clone was picked up a small number of times. Mouse gene names and germline throughout. The sequence runs out 1 residue before the end of the CDR3; the remainder is reconstructed from the germline J gene. The chain links TRBV12-1 to TRBJ2-5, with 10 bases lining up with TRBD2. V shed 0 bases, J shed 2 bases, and the junction held 4 bases outside the gene matches. Germline CDR1 SGHSN, CDR2 HYEKVE. This CDR3 is built from 16 residues. Incomplete CDR3 DNA: TGTGCCAGCTCTCTCGCTGGGGGGGCGCTCCAAGACACCCAGTAC. Translated, it gives CASSLAGGALQDTQY. From start to end, the CDR3 is CASSLAGGALQDTQYF. The full variable domain, its missing parts supplied by reference TRBV12-1 and TRBJ2-5, is DSGVVQSPRHIIKEKGGRSVLTCIPISGHSNVVWYQQTLGKELKFLIQHYEKVERDKGFLPSRFSVQQFDDYHSEMNMSALELEDSAMYFCASSLAGGALQDTQYFGPGTRLLVL.

A word on this clone: Germline and genes here are mouse. The read ends 1 residue early relative to the CDR3; the germline J gene fills the gap. The chain carries TRBV20 and TRBJ2-5; tentative D call: TRBD1 (6 bases). The V and J ends lost 0 bases and 6 bases respectively, with 13 bases between them. This CDR3 comprises 14 residues. The germline V gene has CDR1 GFQATS and CDR2 STVNSAI. CDR3 DNA (partial): TGTGGTGCTAGGGATCCAGGGGAGGGGGACACCCAGTAC. Translating it yields CGARDPGEGDTQY. The full CDR3 sequence reads CGARDPGEGDTQYF.

About this clone: At one of its ends the junction is not consistent with the germline gene, which may arise from a read error. The gene names here belong to mouse. The CDR3 is cut off 1 residue early in the read; its end comes from the germline J gene. The rearrangement links TRBV13-2 to TRBJ2-7; 12 bases align to TRBD2. This CDR3 region has 13 residues. CDR1 is NNHNN, CDR2 SYGAGS, per germline (reference sequence). This chain's CDR3 is CASSDWGGNEQYF. The sequenced CDR3 bases are TGTGCCAGCAGTGACTGGGGGGGCAATGAACAGTAC.

As regards this clone: Here the gene names and germline are mouse. The missing CDR3 end, 1 residue past where the read stops, is filled in from the germline J gene. This chain uses TRBV16 with TRBJ2-4, with no clear D. V was pared by 7 bases and J by 10 bases, with 9 bases between. The germline CDR1 and CDR2 sequences are SGHSA and FRNQAP. The CDR3 has 10 residues. CDR3 protein: CASTRPPLYF. The sequenced CDR3 bases are TGTGCAAGCACCCGCCCCCCCTTGTAC.

With regard to this clone: Genes and germline are mouse. With the read ending 1 residue before the CDR3 end, the germline J gene is used to fill in that end. This chain connects TRBV12-1 to TRBJ2-2; the match to TRBD1 covers 8 bases. The CDR3 covers 15 residues. After removal of 3 bases from V and 1 base from J, the junction contained 3 bases not matched to a gene. Germline V CDR1 and CDR2: SGHSN, HYEKVE. The CDR3: CASSSGGRNTGQLYF. The CDR3 DNA, read in part, is TGTGCCAGCTCTTCAGGGGGCCGAAACACCGGGCAGCTCTAC.

A remark on this clone: All gene names here are mouse names. The CDR3 region is CASSLDWGALGQNTLYF. The covered CDR3 bases are TGTGCCAGCAGCCTCGACTGGGGGGCGCTTGGTCAAAACACCTTGTAC. This rearrangement joins TRBV5 to TRBJ2-4; 10 bases align to TRBD2. The read ends 1 residue before the CDR3 terminus; that terminus is restored from the germline J gene. Germline lookup yields CDR1 LGHNA and CDR2 YNLKQL (reference sequence). The V gene end was trimmed by 4 bases and the J gene end by 1 base; junction bases not matched to a gene: 8. This CDR3 region has 17 residues.

The table lists this clone with a few counts. Gene names refer to mouse genes. The missing CDR3 end, 1 residue past where the read stops, is filled in from the germline J gene. The chain uses TRBV23 and TRBJ1-4; TRBD1 was called by the table and not checked on the DNA. The germline V gene has CDR1 KGHTA and CDR2 FQNQQP. There are 14 residues in the CDR3. The sequenced part of the CDR3 DNA is TGCTCCAGCAAGGGACAGGGATCTAACGAAAGATTATTT. It specifies CSSKGQGSNERLF. The entire CDR3 sequence reads CSSKGQGSNERLFF. The complete variable domain, with remaining parts taken from reference TRBV23 and TRBJ1-4, reads DAAVTQKPRYLIKMKGQEAEMKCIPEKGHTAVFWYQQKQSKELKFLIYFQNQQPLDQIDMVKERFSAVCPSSSLCSLGIRTCEAEDSALYLCSSKGQGSNERLFFGHGTKLSVL.